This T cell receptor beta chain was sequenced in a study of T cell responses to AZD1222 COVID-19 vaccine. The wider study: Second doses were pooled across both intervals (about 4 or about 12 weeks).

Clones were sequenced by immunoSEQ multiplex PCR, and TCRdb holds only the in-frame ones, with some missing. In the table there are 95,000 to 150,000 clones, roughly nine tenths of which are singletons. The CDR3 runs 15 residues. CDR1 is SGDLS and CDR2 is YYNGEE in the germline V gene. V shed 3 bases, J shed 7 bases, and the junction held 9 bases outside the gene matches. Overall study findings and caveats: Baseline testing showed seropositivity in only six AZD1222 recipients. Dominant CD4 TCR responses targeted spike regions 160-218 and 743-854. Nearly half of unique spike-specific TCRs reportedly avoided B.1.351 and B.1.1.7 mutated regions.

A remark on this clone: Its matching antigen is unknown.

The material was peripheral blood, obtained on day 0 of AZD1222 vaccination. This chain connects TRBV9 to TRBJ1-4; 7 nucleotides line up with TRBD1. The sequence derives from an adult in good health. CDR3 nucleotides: TGTGCCAGCAGCGCGTCGACAGGGATAAGTGAAAAACTGTTTTTT. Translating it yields CASSASTGISEKLFF.